This entry features one T cell receptor beta chain sequence. The antigen is not known. This sample was included in a study of T cells after posttransplantation cyclophosphamide. Germline V gene data show CDR1 as MRHNA and CDR2 as SNTAGT. This CDR3 region has 15 residues. Trimming took off 2 bases at V and 0 bases at J, with 9 bases between the two ends. The data were produced by immunoSEQ multiplex PCR, yet TCRdb's version contains in-frame clones alone and is incomplete. The table includes thousands of clones, about 66% detected once. Findings and limits, study-wide: TRB overlap between skin or GI tissue T cells and blood was limited. After PTCy, TRB diversity resembled that of CNI/methotrexate controls.

This related bone marrow graft donor gave peripheral blood on the day of marrow donation. This sequence originates from a woman aged 25 to 45 in good health and a related stem cell transplant donor. The material sequenced was memory CD8+ T cells sorted from blood. The chain uses TRBV6-4 and TRBJ2-3; perhaps TRBD1 as D (5 bases). CDR3: CASSDGAFSTDTQYF. CDR3 nucleotides: TGTGCCAGCAGTGACGGGGCGTTTAGCACAGATACGCAGTATTTT.